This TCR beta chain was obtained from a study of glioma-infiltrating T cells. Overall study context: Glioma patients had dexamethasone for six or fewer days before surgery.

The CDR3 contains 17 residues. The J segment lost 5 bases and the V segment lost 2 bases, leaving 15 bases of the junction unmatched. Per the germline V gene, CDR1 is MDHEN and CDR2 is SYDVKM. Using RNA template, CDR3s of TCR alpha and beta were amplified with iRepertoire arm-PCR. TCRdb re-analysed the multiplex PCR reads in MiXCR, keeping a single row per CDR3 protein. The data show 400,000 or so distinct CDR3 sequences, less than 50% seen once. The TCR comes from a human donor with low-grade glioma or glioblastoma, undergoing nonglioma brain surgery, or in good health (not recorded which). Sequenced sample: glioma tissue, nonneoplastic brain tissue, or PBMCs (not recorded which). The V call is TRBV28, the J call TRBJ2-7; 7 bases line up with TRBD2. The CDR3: CASSLKGRVWGSHEQYF. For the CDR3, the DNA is TGTGCCAGCAGTTTAAAGGGGAGGGTTTGGGGGTCCCACGAGCAGTACTTC.